Each of the 9 T cell receptor beta chains below was sequenced from the same sample in a study of cytomegalovirus exposure and HLA in healthy donors. Vbeta (60) and Jbeta (13) primers were used in the PCR. Only in-frame clones appear in the TCRdb table, and some are missing; sequencing was by immunoSEQ multiplex PCR. The repertoire has around 90,000 clones, approximately 60% of them found once; the top ten carry roughly 21%. The sample taken for sequencing was PBMCs. Receptors were obtained from a woman between 45 and 60 years old in good health and CMV-seropositive.

The gene calls are TRBV25-1 and TRBJ2-1; 7 nucleotides match TRBD1. Germline trimming cut 8 bases from V and 1 base from J; bases unmatched to any gene: 11. This CDR3 has 16 residues. From germline, CDR1 is MGHDK and CDR2 SYGVNS. The CDR3 DNA is TGTGCCAGCGGATTGCCGGGACAGTCGTCCTACAATGAGCAGTTCTTC. Amino acid sequence: CASGLPGQSSYNEQFF.

This clone came up a few times. J is TRBJ2-5 and V is TRBV29-1, with 16 bases identical to TRBD2. The CDR3 is made up of 16 amino acids. The V segment lost 7 bases and the J segment 4 bases; nucleotides outside the gene matches: 9. In germline, CDR1 is SQVTM, CDR2 ANQGSEA. Written as DNA, the CDR3 is TGCAGCGCCCGAAGGGGACTAGCGGGGGGGCCAGAGACCCAGTACTTC. Translating gives CSARRGLAGGPETQYF.

This chain links TRBV7-2 with TRBJ2-3, with 12 bases identical to TRBD2. Trimming at V came to 4 bases and at J to 5 bases, leaving 7 bases not matched to a gene. The CDR3 is 16 residues long. Germline V gene data show CDR1 as SGHTA and CDR2 as FQGNSA. The chain's CDR3 is CASSSPSGGAGDTQYF. The CDR3 DNA sequence: TGTGCCAGCAGCTCCCCTAGCGGGGGGGCAGGAGATACGCAGTATTTT.

Notes on this clone: One end of the junction varies from germline; a read error may be responsible. V is TRBV10-3 and J is TRBJ2-5; D gene unclear. From germline, CDR1 is ENHRY and CDR2 SYGVKD. The CDR3 has 12 amino acids. The CDR3 nucleotides are TGTGCCATCAGCCCCCTAGGAGAGGCCCAGTACTTC. Amino acids: CAISPLGEAQYF.

The chain is built from TRBV27 and TRBJ2-1; tentative D call: TRBD1 (7 bases). Germline CDR1 reads MNHEY; CDR2 reads SMNVEV (reference sequence). The CDR3 runs to 16 residues. The V end was cut by 3 bases, the J end by 9 bases, with 21 bases between. CDR3 DNA: TGTGCCAGCAGTTTTATCGCCCCGACAGGGCGGGGTGAGCAGTTCTTC. This encodes CASSFIAPTGRGEQFF.

In its sample, this clone was seen a few times. A junction end diverges from the germline sequence, so it may reflect a read error. V usage is TRBV7-9 and J usage is TRBJ1-1, with D maybe TRBD1 (5 bases). The CDR3 runs to 12 residues. CDR1 SEHNR and CDR2 FQNEAQ come from the germline V gene (reference sequence). This CDR3 reads CSSSLEGSEAFF. CDR3 DNA: TGTTCCAGCAGCTTAGAGGGGTCTGAAGCTTTCTTT. The full variable domain, its missing parts supplied by reference TRBV7-9 and TRBJ1-1, is DTGVSQNPRHKITKRGQNVTFRCDPISEHNRLYWYRQTLGQGPEFLTYFQNEAQLEKSRLLSDRFSAERPKGSFSTLEIQRTEQGDSAMYLCSSSLEGSEAFFGQGTRLTVV.

The chain recombines TRBV4-2 with TRBJ2-6, with unresolved D. Germline CDR1 LGHNA, CDR2 YNFKEQ. V lost 8 bases and J 0 bases, leaving 8 bases between the germline ends. The CDR3 runs to 14 residues. CDR3 region: CASGGSSGANVLTF. The DNA of the CDR3 is TGTGCCAGCGGCGGATCCTCTGGGGCCAACGTCCTGACTTTC.

The chain uses TRBV10-3 and TRBJ2-3; D unclear. V was pared by 6 bases and J by 6 bases, with 10 bases between. The germline CDR1 and CDR2 sequences are ENHRY and SYGVKD. The CDR3 runs to 12 residues. CDR3 DNA: TGTGCCATCAGCGACTCCTCCGATACGCAGTATTTT. It yields the protein CAISDSSDTQYF.

This clone was recorded only once. V and J are TRBV7-2 and TRBJ1-2; the match to TRBD1 covers 7 bases. Germline V gene lookup returns CDR1 SGHTA and CDR2 FQGNSA. Trimming removed 7 bases from V and 6 bases from J; junction bases left unmatched: 8. The CDR3 sequence is 13 residues long. CDR3 DNA: TGTGCCAGCACCTTTGACAGGGATCATGGCTACACCTTC. The encoded protein is CASTFDRDHGYTF.